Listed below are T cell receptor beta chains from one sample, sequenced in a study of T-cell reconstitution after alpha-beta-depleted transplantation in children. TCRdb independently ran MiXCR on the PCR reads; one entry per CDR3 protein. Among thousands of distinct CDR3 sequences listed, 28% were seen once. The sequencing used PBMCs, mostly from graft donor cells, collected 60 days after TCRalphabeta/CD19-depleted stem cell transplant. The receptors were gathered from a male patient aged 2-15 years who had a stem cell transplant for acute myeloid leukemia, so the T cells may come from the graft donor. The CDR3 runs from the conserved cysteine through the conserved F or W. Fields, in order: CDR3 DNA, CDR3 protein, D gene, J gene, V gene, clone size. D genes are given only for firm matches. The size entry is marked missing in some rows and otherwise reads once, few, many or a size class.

TGTGCCAGCAGTGTCCGGGCCCATCAGCCCCAGCATTTT,CASSVRAHQPQHF,.,TRBJ1-5,TRBV6-1,many
TGTGCCAGCCGACAGGGCAATGAGCAGTTCTTC,CASRQGNEQFF,TRBD1,TRBJ2-1,TRBV7-9,medium-sized
TGTGCCAGCAGCCATGAGGGACTAGCGGGAGACGAGACCCAGTACTTC,CASSHEGLAGDETQYF,TRBD2,TRBJ2-5,TRBV3-1,many
TGTGCCAGTAGTATAGTGGGCTATGGCTACACCTTC,CASSIVGYGYTF,.,TRBJ1-2,TRBV19,many
TGTGCCAGCAGTGCCGGGCGGACAGCGGGAGATACGCAGTATTTT,CASSAGRTAGDTQYF,.,TRBJ2-3,TRBV2,.
TGTGCCAGCAGCCAAGGGGACCGGATGACTTGGGATACGCAGTATTTT,CASSQGDRMTWDTQYF,.,TRBJ2-3,TRBV4-2,.
TGTGCCAGCAGCTACGGTTGGGGTTCCACAGATACGCAGTATTTT,CASSYGWGSTDTQYF,.,TRBJ2-3,TRBV12-3/TRBV12-4,.
TGTGCCAGCAGCCAAGGGCCAACAGGTAACCGGAGGTTCGATGAGCAGTTCTTC,CASSQGPTGNRRFDEQFF,.,TRBJ2-1,TRBV3-1,many
TGTGCCATCGCGACAGGGGGAGAAGGAGAGACCCAGTACTTC,CAIATGGEGETQYF,TRBD1,TRBJ2-5,TRBV10-3,many
TGTGCCAGTAGTATTAGCTCCCAGAGCTCTGGAAACACCATATATTTT,CASSISSQSSGNTIYF,.,TRBJ1-3,TRBV19,few
TGTGCCAGCAGCTTGTCCGGGAACTATGGCTACACCTTC,CASSLSGNYGYTF,.,TRBJ1-2,TRBV5-6,many
TGTGCCAGCAGTCCTAGCGTATCAGATACGCAGTATTTT,CASSPSVSDTQYF,.,TRBJ2-3,TRBV28,.
TGTGCCAGCTGCCAAGATGTCGGGAATCCGGGAGGCTCCTACAATGAGCAGTTCTTC,CASCQDVGNPGGSYNEQFF,TRBD2,TRBJ2-1,TRBV3-1,.
TGTGCCAGCAGCGAAAGACAGGGGGCGCTGGAAAAACTGTTTTTT,CASSERQGALEKLFF,TRBD1,TRBJ1-4,TRBV9,many
TGTGCCAGCAGAATCCGACAGGGGGAGCCCTACGAGCAGTACTTC,CASRIRQGEPYEQYF,TRBD1,TRBJ2-7,TRBV6-2/TRBV6-3,few
TGCAGCGTTAGGGATGGGGTGGTCGGTGAGCAGTTCTTC,CSVRDGVVGEQFF,.,TRBJ2-1,TRBV29-1,many
TGTGCCATCAGCCCTGGGATCCTGTCCTACAATGAGCAGTTCTTC,CAISPGILSYNEQFF,.,TRBJ2-1,TRBV14,.
TGTGCCAGCAGCCTACAAAAAGGGGTATACAATGAGCAGTTCTTC,CASSLQKGVYNEQFF,.,TRBJ2-1,TRBV13,many
TGCGCCAGCAGGGGGACAGACTCTAACTATGGCTACACCTTC,CASRGTDSNYGYTF,TRBD1,TRBJ1-2,TRBV5-1,many
TGCGCCAGCAGCCGACAAGAACTAGCGGGAGAAGGGCACAATGAGCAGTTCTTC,CASSRQELAGEGHNEQFF,TRBD2,TRBJ2-1,TRBV4-1,.
TGCAGTGCTAGACGTGGGGATAGCAATCAGCCCCAGCATTTT,CSARRGDSNQPQHF,.,TRBJ1-5,TRBV20-1,.
TGTGCCATGGGCCCCGGGCTTACAGATACGCAGTATTTT,CAMGPGLTDTQYF,.,TRBJ2-3,TRBV13,once
TGTGCCAGCAGCTCTGGGGCGACCGGGACGTCCCTCTATGGCTGCTCCTTC,CASSSGATGTSLYGCSF,.,TRBJ1-2,TRBV7-1,.
TGTGCCACCAGAGCACACAAAAATCCGTCTGAAGCTTTCTTT,CATRAHKNPSEAFF,.,TRBJ1-1,TRBV24-1,.
TGTGCCAGCAGCTTAGTCCCAGGGACTATTATCCATGAGCAGTTCTTC,CASSLVPGTIIHEQFF,TRBD2,TRBJ2-1,TRBV7-9,once
TGCAGTGCTAGAGATGTTGGCGCGTCCTACGAGCAGTACTTC,CSARDVGASYEQYF,.,TRBJ2-7,TRBV20-1,medium-sized
TGCGCCAGCAGGGACCAAGAGACCCAGTACTTC,CASRDQETQYF,.,TRBJ2-5,TRBV4-1,many
TGTGCCAGCAGCTTACGACTAGCGGGGACCAATGAGCAGTTCTTC,CASSLRLAGTNEQFF,TRBD2,TRBJ2-1,TRBV7-9,many
TGCGCCAGCAGCCTATCCGGGACTAGCAGCGACTACGAGCAGTACTTC,CASSLSGTSSDYEQYF,TRBD2,TRBJ2-7,TRBV4-1,few
TGTGCCATCAGTGAGCTTTTGGAGTTTAGCAATCAGCCCCAGCATTTT,CAISELLEFSNQPQHF,.,TRBJ1-5,TRBV10-3,many
TGTGCCAGCAGCTTGGTGGGCGTTAATGAGCAGTTCTTC,CASSLVGVNEQFF,.,TRBJ2-1,TRBV5-5,many
TGCAGCGTTGAAGAGGGGGTGGGGAGGGGAGAAAAACTGTTTTTT,CSVEEGVGRGEKLFF,.,TRBJ1-4,TRBV29-1,many
TGCGCCAGCAGCCAAGATAGGGATTCCTACGAGCAGTACTTC,CASSQDRDSYEQYF,.,TRBJ2-7,TRBV4-3,.
TGCAGTCTTACCAGCGGGTACCAAGAGACCCAGTACTTC,CSLTSGYQETQYF,.,TRBJ2-5,TRBV20-1,many
TGTGCCACCCAGCCCGGTGGGACTGAAGCTTTCTTT,CATQPGGTEAFF,.,TRBJ1-1,TRBV10-3,many
TGTGCCAGCAGCTTACTTGCGGGAGGTGGCAATGAGCAGTTCTTC,CASSLLAGGGNEQFF,TRBD2,TRBJ2-1,TRBV7-8,.
TGTGCCAGCAGCTCCACCGGGTGGGCGGAAGGAGAGACCCAGTACTTC,CASSSTGWAEGETQYF,.,TRBJ2-5,TRBV7-9,many
TGCAGTGGAGATAGCGGGAGGGGGGGAGAGACCCAGTACTTC,CSGDSGRGGETQYF,TRBD2,TRBJ2-5,TRBV20-1,.
TGTGCCAGCAGCTTCGGGCCCGAGCCCCAGCATTTT,CASSFGPEPQHF,.,TRBJ1-5,TRBV7-9,many
TGCAGCGTTGCCAACCTGGGGAACCAGCCCCAGCATTTT,CSVANLGNQPQHF,.,TRBJ1-5,TRBV29-1,.
TGTGCCAGCAGCCCCCCGACTAGCGGGGGTACCGGGGAGCTGTTTTTT,CASSPPTSGGTGELFF,TRBD2,TRBJ2-2,TRBV7-6,.
TGTGCCAGCAGATCCAAGGGTACCAGCTCCTACGAGCAGTACTTC,CASRSKGTSSYEQYF,.,TRBJ2-7,TRBV7-9,many
TGTGCCAGCAGCGTACGACTCCAGTTCTTC,CASSVRLQFF,.,TRBJ2-1,TRBV7-9,many
TGTGCCAGCAGCTTAAGACAGCCAGAGCAGTACTTC,CASSLRQPEQYF,.,TRBJ2-7,TRBV7-9,many
TGTGCCAGCAGCTCGAGAGGGGGAAGCGGAGAGACCCAGTACTTC,CASSSRGGSGETQYF,.,TRBJ2-5,TRBV7-3,many
TGTGCCAGCAGCTTAGTCGGGGTTCGGCTTGAAGCTTTCTTT,CASSLVGVRLEAFF,.,TRBJ1-1,TRBV7-9,many
TGCAGTGCTTTTGACAGGGGGCAAATCGTAATGAACACTGAAGCTTTCTTT,CSAFDRGQIVMNTEAFF,TRBD1,TRBJ1-1,TRBV20-1,.
TGTGCCAGCAGCTTAGGACTGAGTTGGGGCGGGGAGACCCAGTACTTC,CASSLGLSWGGETQYF,.,TRBJ2-5,TRBV7-9,medium-sized
TGTGCCAGCGGGACAGGACCCCCTCCCACTGAAGCTTTCTTT,CASGTGPPPTEAFF,TRBD1,TRBJ1-1,TRBV6-1,.
TGCAGTGCACCAGCGGGGTGGGAGACCCAGTACTTC,CSAPAGWETQYF,TRBD2,TRBJ2-5,TRBV20-1,many
TGTGCCAGCAGCAGAAGGGGGTGGCGGGCATATGAAAAACTGTTTTTT,CASSRRGWRAYEKLFF,.,TRBJ1-4,TRBV12-3/TRBV12-4,many
TGTGCCAGCAGCCTGACAGATGTTGATGGCTACACCTTC,CASSLTDVDGYTF,.,TRBJ1-2,TRBV7-9,many
TGTGCCAGCAGCTTATTTCCGGGTTCCTACAATGAGCAGTTCTTC,CASSLFPGSYNEQFF,.,TRBJ2-1,TRBV7-9,many
TGTGCCATCAGCCATGGGCTCTTCTCCTACAATGAGCAGTTCTTC,CAISHGLFSYNEQFF,.,TRBJ2-1,TRBV14,.
TGCAGTGCTTCCGGGACAGGGGCTGAAGCTTTCTTT,CSASGTGAEAFF,TRBD1,TRBJ1-1,TRBV20-1,.